This TCR beta chain comes out of a study of metastatic and nonmetastatic thyroid tumors. CDR1 KGHSH and CDR2 LQKENI come from the germline V gene. J gave up 4 bases and V 5 bases, and 4 bases lay outside the gene matches. This CDR3 contains 13 residues. Each patient came to thyroid surgery without any prior treatment (of any kind). TCRdb reprocessed the PCR reads using MiXCR. The profile shows roughly 98,000 clones, more than 12% of them singletons. This TCR was sampled from a female donor with papillary thyroid cancer or a benign thyroid nodule (not recorded which). Some clones in this sample may be carry-over from other donors' samples. Sequenced input: blood. The chain carries TRBV18 and TRBJ1-1; 7 positions agree with TRBD1. The CDR3 sequence: CASSSQGGTEAFF. Here the CDR3 DNA reads TGTGCCAGCTCAAGTCAGGGGGGCACTGAAGCTTTCTTT.